The table lists the clone carrying this T cell receptor beta chain with many counts. The antigen is not known. Building of the TCR beta libraries involved iRepertoire HTBI primers and Arm-PCR of CDR3 regions. MiXCR, applied by TCRdb to the multiplex PCR reads, yields one record per CDR3 protein. Of fewer than 450,000 distinct CDR3 sequences listed, 23% were seen once; the top ten hold roughly 28%. The source of the sample is a study of regulatory T cells in long-lasting Graves disease. Described time point: persistent/refractory GD, antithyroid drugs over 5 years with positive TRAb. RNA extracted from PBMCs served as the sequencing template. Graves' disease diagnosis used American Thyroid Association guidelines. Points from the study as a whole: Persistent Graves' patients showed reduced TCR diversity versus newly diagnosed patients.

Material: peripheral blood mononuclear cells (PBMCs), obtained when the disease was refractory, from a patient treated with antithyroid drugs. The sequence derives from a female donor with Graves disease.

The CDR3 DNA reads TGTGCCAGCAGTCTGACAGGGGATGAGACCCAGTACTTC. The encoded protein is CASSLTGDETQYF. The chain combines TRBV2 with TRBJ2-5, with 8 bases lining up with TRBD1. CDR3 length equals 13 residues. J lost 5 bases, V lost 5 bases, and 4 bases had no gene match. Germline values: CDR1 SNHLY, CDR2 FYNNEI.